Each of the 19 T cell receptor beta chains below was sequenced from the same sample in a study of CD4 T cells in relation to SARS-CoV-2 and coronaviruses (dated by TCRdb to the early 2020s). These receptors lack a known antigen. CD4+ T cells from unexposed donors were collected before the COVID-19 pandemic (2011-2018). After roughly 11 days of culture, CD4+ T cells were isolated with the EasySep CD4+ T cell isolation kit. The library was produced with the immunoSEQ multiplex PCR assay. TCRdb retrieved this table from immuneACCESS and kept in-frame rearrangements only. Not all clones are present; in checked studies, unresolved V genes account for under half, and no reason is known for the remainder. The sample data list some 22,000 clones, and around three quarters of these were observed just once. The top ten hold around 13% of the sample. What was sequenced was CD4+ T cells from PBMCs, cultured in vitro. The receptor set was obtained from a human donor in good health.

V and J are TRBV21-1 and TRBJ1-2; whether TRBD1, the table's D call, matches the DNA was not checked. TRBV21-1 is a pseudogene. The CDR3 loop spans 15 amino acids. The CDR3 coding sequence is TGTGCCAGCAGCAAGGGACAGGGGGCTAACTATGGCTACACCTTC. It yields the protein CASSKGQGANYGYTF.

The chain is built from TRBV5-6 and TRBJ1-5; 12 positions match TRBD1. The CDR3 length is 19 residues. V lost 3 bases and J lost 4; bases outside the gene matches: 14. In germline, CDR1 is SGHDT, CDR2 YYEEEE. The CDR3 nucleotides are TGTGCCAGCAGCTCGGAAGGGGACAGGGGGCGTTTCGGGAATCAGCCCCAGCATTTT. Translation: CASSSEGDRGRFGNQPQHF.

This rearrangement joins TRBV30 to TRBJ2-3; D is uncertain. This CDR3 region has 15 residues. CDR1 is GTSNPN, CDR2 SVGIG, per germline (reference sequence). V gave up 0 bases and J gave up 2 bases, with 12 bases separating them. Written as DNA, the CDR3 is TGTGCCTGGAGTGTACTTGGGCAGCTCACAGATACGCAGTATTTT. As protein: CAWSVLGQLTDTQYF.

V is TRBV7-9 and J is TRBJ2-1, with D unresolved. V lost 4 bases to trimming and J lost 13 bases, with 11 bases between them. The CDR3 is 11 residues long. Germline lookup yields CDR1 SEHNR and CDR2 FQNEAQ (reference sequence). For the CDR3, the DNA is TGTGCCAGCAGCTCCCGGGCTAATCAGTTCTTC. As protein: CASSSRANQFF. Together with reference TRBV7-9 and TRBJ2-1, the CDR3 gives the full variable domain: DTGVSQNPRHKITKRGQNVTFRCDPISEHNRLYWYRQTLGQGPEFLTYFQNEAQLEKSRLLSDRFSAERPKGSFSTLEIQRTEQGDSAMYLCASSSRANQFFGPGTRLTVL.

J is TRBJ2-3 and V is TRBV5-1; 8 bases map to TRBD2. From germline, CDR1 is SGHRS and CDR2 YFSETQ. V trimming: 7 bases; J trimming: 5 bases; junction bases outside the gene matches: 9. This CDR3 region has 14 residues. CDR3 nucleotides: TGCGCCAGCGGAAAAAGCGGGAGAAGAGATACGCAGTATTTT. Translating it yields CASGKSGRRDTQYF. Drawing the rest from reference TRBV5-1 and TRBJ2-3, the complete variable domain is KAGVTQTPRYLIKTRGQQVTLSCSPISGHRSVSWYQQTPGQGLQFLFEYFSETQRNKGNFPGRFSGRQFSNSRSEMNVSTLELGDSALYLCASGKSGRRDTQYFGPGTRLTVL.

This clone was detected once. The chain is built from TRBV5-1 and TRBJ1-5; the match to TRBD1 covers 7 bases. The CDR3 is 13 residues long. After removal of 4 bases from V and 5 bases from J, the junction contained 3 bases not matched to a gene. Per the germline V gene, CDR1 is SGHRS and CDR2 is YFSETQ. CDR3 in amino acids: CASSRGTDQPQHF. In DNA form, the CDR3 reads TGCGCCAGCAGCAGAGGGACAGATCAGCCCCAGCATTTT.

The CDR3 loop reads CASSPPPPSKLFF. The CDR3 region has the DNA TGTGCCAGCTCACCCCCCCCTCCGTCGAAACTGTTTTTT. The rearrangement joins TRBV18 to TRBJ1-4; D remains ambiguous. The CDR3 covers 13 residues. The germline CDR1 and CDR2 sequences are KGHSH and LQKENI. The V end was cut by 3 bases, the J end by 11 bases, with 13 bases between. The full variable domain, with the rest looked up from reference TRBV18 and TRBJ1-4, is NAGVMQNPRHLVRRRGQEARLRCSPMKGHSHVYWYRQLPEEGLKFMVYLQKENIIDESGMPKERFSAEFPKEGPSILRIQQVVRGDSAAYFCASSPPPPSKLFFGSGTQLSVL.

The V call is TRBV5-4, the J call TRBJ2-1; perhaps D is TRBD1 or TRBD2 (6 bases each). CDR3 length: 13 amino acids. CDR1 and CDR2 (germline): SGHNT, YYREEE (reference sequence). V was clipped by 5 bases and J by 8 bases, with 14 bases between them. The DNA of the CDR3 is TGTGCCAGCAGGGATTCGGGGGCCGATGAGCAGTTCTTC. Residues: CASRDSGADEQFF.

The rearrangement links TRBV21-1 to TRBJ2-2; the D call of TRBD1 is as the table states it, not checked on the DNA. TRBV21-1 is listed as a pseudogene. CDR3 length equals 15 residues. The CDR3 region has the DNA TGTGCCAGCAGCAAAGTCTCAGGGAACACCGGGGAGCTGTTTTTT. Translated, it gives CASSKVSGNTGELFF.

The rearrangement links TRBV30 to TRBJ1-3, with D tentatively TRBD1 (6 bases). The CDR3 runs to 15 residues. Trimming pared 2 bases from V and 0 bases from J, leaving 11 bases between. CDR1 is GTSNPN and CDR2 is SVGIG in the germline V gene (reference sequence). CDR3 in DNA: TGTGCCTGGAGTAGGACAGAAGACTCTGGAAACACCATATATTTT. Translating gives CAWSRTEDSGNTIYF.

The chain couples TRBV5-4 to TRBJ2-4, with D maybe TRBD1 (7 bases). V shed 3 bases and J shed 9 bases, with 19 bases lying between them. Germline V gives CDR1 SGHNT, CDR2 YYREEE (reference sequence). There are 15 residues in the CDR3. The CDR3 DNA reads as TGTGCCAGCAGCTCCCCCACAGGGGAGGCGGTCATTCAGTACTTC. Protein: CASSSPTGEAVIQYF.

The chain joins TRBV11-1 to TRBJ2-1, with 8 bases aligning to TRBD1. J was trimmed by 7 bases and V by 5 bases; bases with no gene match: 4. Germline assignment: CDR1 SGHAT and CDR2 FQDESV (reference sequence). The CDR3 spans 13 residues. The DNA of the CDR3 is TGTGCCAGCAGCCCGGGACAGGCAAATGAGCAGTTCTTC. Amino acids: CASSPGQANEQFF.

The CDR3 spells CASSSFGTAEAFF. The CDR3, as DNA: TGTGCCAGCAGCAGCTTCGGGACGGCCGAAGCTTTCTTT. This sequence joins TRBV7-9 and TRBJ1-1, with D tentatively TRBD1 (5 bases). The CDR3 is 13 amino acids. The germline gives CDR1 SEHNR, CDR2 FQNEAQ (reference sequence). Trimming took 5 bases from V and 8 from J, leaving 15 bases between them.

This clone occurred a few times. The V and J genes are TRBV19 and TRBJ2-1; 9 nucleotides agree with TRBD2. Germline V gene sequence: CDR1 LNHDA, CDR2 SQIVND (reference sequence). J was trimmed by 5 bases and V by 4 bases; bases with no gene match: 12. The CDR3 runs to 17 residues. Here the CDR3 reads CASSNGLPSGINNEQFF. The DNA for the CDR3 is TGTGCCAGTAGTAATGGTTTGCCTAGCGGGATCAACAATGAGCAGTTCTTC.

V gene TRBV3-1 (or the pseudogene TRBV3-2) combines with J gene TRBJ2-5, with 7 nucleotides matching TRBD2. The CDR3 is 11 amino acids. CDR1 is LGHDT, CDR2 YNNKEL, per germline (reference sequence). The junction had 1 base not matched to a gene; V was cut back by 8 bases and J by 4 bases. CDR3 residues: CASGRGETQYF. CDR3 in DNA: TGTGCCAGCGGGAGGGGAGAGACCCAGTACTTC.

The rearrangement joins TRBV19 to TRBJ1-1; D is unresolved. Trimming left V 3 bases short and J 3 bases short, with 8 bases between. The germline gives CDR1 LNHDA, CDR2 SQIVND (reference sequence). The CDR3 runs to 13 residues. CDR3 sequence (DNA): TGTGCCAGTAGTATCTCTCGGGACACTGAAGCTTTCTTT. It translates to CASSISRDTEAFF. The variable domain in full, completed from reference TRBV19 and TRBJ1-1, reads DGGITQSPKYLFRKEGQNVTLSCEQNLNHDAMYWYRQDPGQGLRLIYYSQIVNDFQKGDIAEGYSVSREKKESFPLTVTSAQKNPTAFYLCASSISRDTEAFFGQGTRLTVV.

The table lists this clone with a few counts. V and J are TRBV5-1 and TRBJ1-6; perhaps TRBD1 as D (6 bases). V dropped 4 bases and J dropped 6 bases, with 17 bases sitting between them. Per germline, CDR1 SGHRS and CDR2 YFSETQ. The CDR3 length is 16 residues. DNA for the CDR3: TGCGCCAGCAGCCCGGACCGGGACATACGTAATTCACCCCTCCACTTT. It specifies CASSPDRDIRNSPLHF.

CDR3 bases: TGTGCCTGGAGTTACTCTGGACGCAATGGCAATCAGCCCCAGCATTTT. Translating gives CAWSYSGRNGNQPQHF. The gene calls are TRBV30 and TRBJ1-5, with unresolved D. The CDR3 is made up of 16 amino acids. Trimming stripped 2 bases from V and 2 bases from J, with 16 bases between. Germline V gene sequence: CDR1 GTSNPN, CDR2 SVGIG (reference sequence).

This chain connects TRBV27 to TRBJ1-1, with D unclear. V lost 1 base and J 1 base, leaving 4 bases between the germline ends. CDR3 length: 13 amino acids. Germline CDR1 and CDR2: MNHEY and SMNVEV (reference sequence). The CDR3 region is CASSLFRNTEAFF. In DNA, the CDR3 is TGTGCCAGCAGTTTATTCAGGAACACTGAAGCTTTCTTT.